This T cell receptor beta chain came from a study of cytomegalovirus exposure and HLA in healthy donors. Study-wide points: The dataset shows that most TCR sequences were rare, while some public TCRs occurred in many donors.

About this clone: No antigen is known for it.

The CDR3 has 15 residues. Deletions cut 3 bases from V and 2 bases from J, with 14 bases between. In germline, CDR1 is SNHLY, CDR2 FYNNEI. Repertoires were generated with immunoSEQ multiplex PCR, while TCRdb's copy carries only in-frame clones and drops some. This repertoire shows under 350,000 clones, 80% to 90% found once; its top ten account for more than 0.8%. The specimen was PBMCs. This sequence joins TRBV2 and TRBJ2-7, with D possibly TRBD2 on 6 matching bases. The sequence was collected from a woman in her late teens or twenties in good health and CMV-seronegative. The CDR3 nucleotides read TGTGCCAGCAGTGATGGGGACTCGACGCCCTACGAGCAGTACTTC. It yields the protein CASSDGDSTPYEQYF.